This TCR beta chain was retrieved from a study of blood T cell repertoires in COVID-19. Across the whole study: In each case, the material was cDNA or gDNA derived from T cells, B-cell-depleted T cells, or PBMCs.

The germline CDR1 and CDR2 sequences are SNHLY and FYNNEI. This CDR3 comprises 16 residues. The V end was cut by 5 bases, the J end by 2 bases, with 18 bases between. In the original processing: How many nucleated cells were present was estimated from reference gene primer amplification. The table came from immunoSEQ multiplex PCR; TCRdb's copy has only in-frame clones and leaves some out. V and J calls and clone size follow that table, whereas D and trimming were derived from the DNA. The table includes about 190,000 clones, about 83% detected once. The chain employs TRBV2 and TRBJ1-1; D gene ambiguous. Sequenced sample: peripheral blood. The sequence was obtained from a woman aged 65 to 85 with active or convalescent COVID-19. CDR3 amino acids: CASSFERARLNTEAFF. CDR3 in DNA: TGTGCCAGCAGTTTTGAGAGGGCTCGACTAAACACTGAAGCTTTCTTT.